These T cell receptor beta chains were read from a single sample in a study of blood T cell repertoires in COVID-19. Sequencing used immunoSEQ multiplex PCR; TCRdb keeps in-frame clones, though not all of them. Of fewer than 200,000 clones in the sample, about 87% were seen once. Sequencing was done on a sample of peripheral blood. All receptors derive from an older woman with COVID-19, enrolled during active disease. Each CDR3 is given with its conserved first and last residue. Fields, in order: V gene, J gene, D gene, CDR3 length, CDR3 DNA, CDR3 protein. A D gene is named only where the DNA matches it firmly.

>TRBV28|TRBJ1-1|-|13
TGTGCCAGCAGTTTAATCGTACAAGCGGGAGCTTTCTTT
CASSLIVQAGAFF
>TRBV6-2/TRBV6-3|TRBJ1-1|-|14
TGTGCCAGCAGTTGGCTAGAAGGGGGTACTGAAGCTTTCTTT
CASSWLEGGTEAFF
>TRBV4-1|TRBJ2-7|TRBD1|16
TGCGCCAGCAGCCAAGCCGAAGGGGGCTGGGGCTACGAGCAGTACTTC
CASSQAEGGWGYEQYF
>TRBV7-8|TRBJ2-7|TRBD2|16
TGTGCCAGCAGCTTAGATAGCGGGAGGGCCTGGTACGAGCAGTACTTC
CASSLDSGRAWYEQYF
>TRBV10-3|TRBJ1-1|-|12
TGTGCCATCAGTCGGGAGTCCACTGAAGCTTTCTTT
CAISRESTEAFF
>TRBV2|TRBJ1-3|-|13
TGTGCCAGCACCGAGGTACCTGGAAACACCATATATTTT
CASTEVPGNTIYF
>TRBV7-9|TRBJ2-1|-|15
TGTGCCAGCAGCTTAGCGGTAGCATCGTTGAATGAGCAGTTCTTC
CASSLAVASLNEQFF
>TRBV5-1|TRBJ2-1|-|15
TGCGCCAGCAGCATGGGCCGGGTAAGGGGCAATGAGCAGTTCTTC
CASSMGRVRGNEQFF
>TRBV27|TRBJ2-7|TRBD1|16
TGTGCCAGCAGTTTATCTGGGACAGGGGGCTTCTACGAGCAGTACTTC
CASSLSGTGGFYEQYF
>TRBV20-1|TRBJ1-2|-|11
TGCAGTGACGCCGGGAGCTATGGCTACACCTTC
CSDAGSYGYTF
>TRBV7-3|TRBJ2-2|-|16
TGTGCCAGCGGCCCCTTGGCGGGATCCACGGGCGGGGAGCTGTTTTTT
CASGPLAGSTGGELFF
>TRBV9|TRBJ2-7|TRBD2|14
TGTGCCAGCAGCGTAGGCGGGGGGATTGGGGAGCAGTACTTC
CASSVGGGIGEQYF
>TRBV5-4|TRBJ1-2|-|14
TGTGCCAGCAGCTTGGCTTATAGCTACTATGGCTACACCTTC
CASSLAYSYYGYTF
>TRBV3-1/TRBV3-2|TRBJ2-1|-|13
TGTGCCAGCAGCCCCTCAGGAACCAATGAGCAGTTCTTC
CASSPSGTNEQFF
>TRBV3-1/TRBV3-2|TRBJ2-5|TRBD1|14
TGTGCCAGCAGCCAAGACAGGGGGCAAGAGACCCAGTACTTC
CASSQDRGQETQYF
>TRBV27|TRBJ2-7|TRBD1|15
TGTGCCAGCAGCTACAGGGGGCCGAGCTCCTACGAGCAGTACTTC
CASSYRGPSSYEQYF